These 24 T cell receptor beta chains came from one sample sequenced in a study of blood T cell repertoires in COVID-19. This table comes from immunoSEQ multiplex PCR, and its TCRdb copy is limited to in-frame clones, with some not included. The profile covers about 310,000 clones, with 80% to 90% appearing a single time and 2.2% taken by the ten largest. Source material: PBMCs or T cells enriched from blood (not recorded which). Receptor source: a man aged 30 to 45 who had recovered from COVID-19.

Written as DNA, the CDR3 is TGTGCCAGCAGCGGCGACGGGGACTCTGGAAACACCATATATTTT. This encodes CASSGDGDSGNTIYF. This rearrangement joins TRBV9 to TRBJ1-3; D unresolved. The CDR3 is made up of 15 amino acids. Germline values: CDR1 SGDLS, CDR2 YYNGEE. Trimming removed 3 bases from V and 0 bases from J, with 10 bases in between.

V usage is TRBV6-2 or TRBV6-3 and J usage is TRBJ1-1; no firm D call. The CDR3 has 13 amino acids. Germline assignment: CDR1 MNHEY and CDR2 SVGEGT. Trimming took off 2 bases at V and 4 bases at J, with 8 bases between the two ends. The CDR3 coding sequence is TGTGCCAGCAGTTACACACCCCGCACTGAAGCTTTCTTT. It translates to CASSYTPRTEAFF.

A single count supports this clone. The sample contains more than one DNA sequence encoding this CDR3. This chain connects TRBV5-1 to TRBJ1-1; 7 bases are shared with TRBD1. Germline assignment: CDR1 SGHRS and CDR2 YFSETQ. Germline trimming cut 4 bases from V and 2 bases from J; bases unmatched to any gene: 5. The CDR3 totals 14 residues. The CDR3 DNA reads as TGCGCCAGCAGCCCAGGGACAGCCAACACTGAAGCTTTCTTT. Amino acids: CASSPGTANTEAFF.

This rearrangement joins TRBV19 to TRBJ2-1; D is perhaps TRBD2 (6 bases). Trimming removed 4 bases at V and 7 bases at J, with 17 bases between. Germline lookup yields CDR1 LNHDA and CDR2 SQIVND (reference sequence). The CDR3 contains 15 residues. The CDR3: CASSSPGLRPNEQFF. The CDR3 bases are TGTGCCAGTAGTAGTCCGGGACTGAGGCCGAATGAGCAGTTCTTC.

The chain has TRBV5-1 and TRBJ1-2; 7 bases line up with TRBD1. V lost 4 bases to trimming and J lost 8 bases; unmatched junction nucleotides: 8. The CDR3 covers 13 residues. CDR1 and CDR2 from the germline V gene are SGHRS and YFSETQ. This CDR3 reads CASSPGTARGYTF. The CDR3, as DNA: TGCGCCAGCAGCCCAGGGACAGCCCGGGGCTACACCTTC.

The chain carries TRBV11-3 and TRBJ2-3; D is undetermined. The CDR3 sequence is 17 residues long. Trimming stripped 5 bases from V and 0 bases from J, with 18 bases between. The germline V gene encodes CDR1 SGHNT and CDR2 YENEEA. The CDR3 loop is CASSGLSGASSTDTQYF. The CDR3 coding sequence is TGTGCCAGCAGCGGGCTCTCTGGCGCTTCTAGCACAGATACGCAGTATTTT.

The V call is TRBV30, the J call TRBJ1-3, with D unclear. The CDR3 is made up of 11 amino acids. In germline, CDR1 is GTSNPN, CDR2 SVGIG (reference sequence). Trimming left V 4 bases short and J 8 bases short, with 9 bases between. The CDR3 DNA sequence: TGTGCCTGGATGACTACCGACACCATATATTTT. Protein product: CAWMTTDTIYF.

J is TRBJ1-6 and V is TRBV18, with 12 positions matching TRBD1. The germline gives CDR1 KGHSH, CDR2 LQKENI. The CDR3 covers 16 residues. V shed 3 bases and J 7 bases; nucleotides not matched to a gene: 4. The CDR3 sequence: CASSPGQGASNSPLHF. CDR3 DNA sequence: TGTGCCAGCTCACCGGGACAGGGGGCTTCGAATTCACCCCTCCACTTT. Complete variable domain (other parts from reference TRBV18 and TRBJ1-6): NAGVMQNPRHLVRRRGQEARLRCSPMKGHSHVYWYRQLPEEGLKFMVYLQKENIIDESGMPKERFSAEFPKEGPSILRIQQVVRGDSAAYFCASSPGQGASNSPLHFGNGTRLTVT.

The chain combines TRBV5-1 with TRBJ2-1; 16 bases map to TRBD2. The trim removed 4 bases at V and 4 bases at J, leaving 5 bases unmatched. CDR1 and CDR2 from the germline V gene are SGHRS and YFSETQ. The length of the CDR3 is 17 residues. The CDR3 bases are TGCGCCAGCAGCCGAGGGACTAGCGGGGGGGCTTACAATGAGCAGTTCTTC. Translation: CASSRGTSGGAYNEQFF.

This chain uses TRBV10-3 with TRBJ2-5; a possible D gene is TRBD1 (6 bases). Trimming took 4 bases from V and 2 from J, leaving 11 bases between them. Germline assignment: CDR1 ENHRY and CDR2 SYGVKD. The CDR3 spans 14 residues. CDR3 nucleotide sequence: TGTGCCATCAGTGCACAGGGTAGTCAAGAGACCCAGTACTTC. The encoded protein is CAISAQGSQETQYF.

The sample holds a few counts of this clone. The rearrangement joins TRBV18 to TRBJ2-5, with 8 nucleotides matching TRBD1. Per germline, CDR1 KGHSH and CDR2 LQKENI. V was pared by 9 bases and J by 3 bases, with 6 bases of the junction left unmatched. The CDR3 runs 13 residues. The CDR3: CASGRGQEETQYF. Here the CDR3 DNA reads TGTGCCAGTGGAAGGGGACAGGAAGAGACCCAGTACTTC.

The V and J genes are TRBV6-5 and TRBJ2-7, with 11 bases identical to TRBD2. CDR1 and CDR2 from the germline V gene are MNHEY and SVGAGI. The CDR3 length is 13 residues. Unmatched junction bases numbered 4, after V lost 5 bases and J lost 7 bases. The CDR3 region has the DNA TGTGCCAGCAGTCTTCTAGCGGGGGGAGAGCAGTACTTC. This sequence encodes CASSLLAGGEQYF.

The chain combines TRBV24-1 with TRBJ2-1; 7 nucleotides line up with TRBD2. V lost 4 bases to trimming and J lost 4 bases; unmatched junction nucleotides: 12. Germline V gene lookup returns CDR1 KGHDR and CDR2 SFDVKD. The CDR3 covers 17 residues. This CDR3 reads CATSEPRVQRGYNEQFF. The CDR3 nucleotides read TGTGCCACCAGTGAACCTCGGGTCCAGCGGGGTTACAATGAGCAGTTCTTC.

The chain employs TRBV19 and TRBJ1-2; perhaps TRBD1 as D (6 bases). Trimming took off 6 bases at V and 4 bases at J, with 12 bases between the two ends. This CDR3 region has 13 residues. CDR1 is LNHDA and CDR2 is SQIVND in the germline V gene (reference sequence). CDR3 residues: CASSPGHLYGYTF. Here the CDR3 DNA reads TGTGCCAGTAGCCCGGGACACCTCTATGGCTACACCTTC.

The rearrangement joins TRBV23-1 to TRBJ2-1; 12 nucleotides line up with TRBD2. TRBV23-1 is filed as an ORF, its function uncertain. This CDR3 is 18 amino acids long. V shed 6 bases, J shed 6 bases, and the junction held 15 bases outside the gene matches. The CDR3 region is CASRPPTRLAGVSNEQFF. CDR3 sequence (DNA): TGCGCCAGCAGACCTCCTACGAGACTAGCGGGGGTGTCCAATGAGCAGTTCTTC.

The chain joins TRBV10-1 to TRBJ1-5; D might be TRBD1 (5 bases). CDR3 length: 17 residues. Germline-derived CDR1 and CDR2 are WNHNN and SYGVQD (reference sequence). Trimming took off 6 bases at V and 3 bases at J, with 21 bases between the two ends. CDR3 sequence reads: CASRNPYGGSVNQPQHF. DNA of the CDR3: TGCGCCAGCAGGAATCCTTACGGGGGGTCTGTCAATCAGCCCCAGCATTTT.

The chain joins TRBV18 to TRBJ1-1; maybe TRBD1 (6 bases). The V end was cut by 2 bases, the J end by 0 bases, with 13 bases between. CDR1 and CDR2 (germline): KGHSH, LQKENI. The CDR3 consists of 16 residues. The CDR3 DNA is TGTGCCAGCTCACCATCCGGACAGAAGATGAACACTGAAGCTTTCTTT. The encoded protein is CASSPSGQKMNTEAFF.

This chain joins TRBV6-1 and TRBJ2-7, with 12 bases aligning to TRBD1. Trimming removed 1 base from V and 6 bases from J; junction bases left unmatched: 4. This CDR3 is built from 15 residues. The germline V gene has CDR1 MNHNS and CDR2 SASEGT. CDR3 protein: CASSEVGTGGSEQYF. Written as DNA, the CDR3 is TGTGCCAGCAGTGAAGTTGGGACAGGGGGCTCCGAGCAGTACTTC.

The CDR3 spells CASTTLSATNEKLFF. The CDR3 region has the DNA TGTGCCAGCACTACACTCAGCGCAACTAATGAAAAACTGTTTTTT. The chain carries TRBV6-5 and TRBJ1-4; D is ambiguous. CDR1 and CDR2 (germline): MNHEY, SVGAGI. V was clipped by 7 bases and J by 0 bases, with 12 bases between them. The CDR3 length is 15 residues.

On this clone: This may be a read error: a much more frequent sequence differs by one nucleotide. The chain uses TRBV27 and TRBJ1-1; D possibly corresponds to TRBD1 (5 bases). The CDR3 has 15 amino acids. Germline CDR1 and CDR2: MNHEY and SMNVEV (reference sequence). V lost 6 bases to trimming and J lost 5 bases, with 19 bases between them. The CDR3 DNA follows: TGTGCCAGCAGAATGGGGCAAGTGCCGGTGACTGAAGCTTTCTTT. Translating gives CASRMGQVPVTEAFF.

This chain joins TRBV7-9 and TRBJ2-5; 9 bases map to TRBD2. V was clipped by 2 bases and J by 4 bases; unmatched bases: 5. The CDR3 extends over 15 amino acids. The V gene's germline CDR1 is SEHNR and CDR2 FQNEAQ (reference sequence). CDR3 loop: CASSLSATSGETQYF. DNA of the CDR3: TGTGCCAGCAGCTTATCCGCGACTAGCGGAGAGACCCAGTACTTC.

CDR3: CASSSWALNSPLHF. CDR3 bases: TGTGCCAGCAGCTCTTGGGCCCTCAATTCACCCCTCCACTTT. The V gene is TRBV7-2, the J gene TRBJ1-6; D is ambiguous. The CDR3 covers 14 residues. Germline V gene lookup returns CDR1 SGHTA and CDR2 FQGNSA. V dropped 4 bases and J dropped 7 bases, with 11 bases sitting between them.

This chain joins TRBV6-1 and TRBJ2-1; 8 bases match TRBD2. Trimming removed 2 bases from V and 6 bases from J; junction bases left unmatched: 6. Germline assignment: CDR1 MNHNS and CDR2 SASEGT. This CDR3 is 15 amino acids long. CDR3 sequence reads: CASSESRGGRNEQFF. CDR3 nucleotide sequence: TGTGCCAGCAGTGAATCTCGGGGGGGTCGCAATGAGCAGTTCTTC.

The chain employs TRBV27 and TRBJ1-6; D call uncertain. The V and J ends lost 3 bases and 7 bases respectively, with 16 bases between them. The CDR3 loop spans 16 amino acids. Germline assignment: CDR1 MNHEY and CDR2 SMNVEV (reference sequence). CDR3 bases: TGTGCCAGCAGTTTTCGTGAGGGTACTAGCAATTCACCCCTCCACTTT. Residues: CASSFREGTSNSPLHF.